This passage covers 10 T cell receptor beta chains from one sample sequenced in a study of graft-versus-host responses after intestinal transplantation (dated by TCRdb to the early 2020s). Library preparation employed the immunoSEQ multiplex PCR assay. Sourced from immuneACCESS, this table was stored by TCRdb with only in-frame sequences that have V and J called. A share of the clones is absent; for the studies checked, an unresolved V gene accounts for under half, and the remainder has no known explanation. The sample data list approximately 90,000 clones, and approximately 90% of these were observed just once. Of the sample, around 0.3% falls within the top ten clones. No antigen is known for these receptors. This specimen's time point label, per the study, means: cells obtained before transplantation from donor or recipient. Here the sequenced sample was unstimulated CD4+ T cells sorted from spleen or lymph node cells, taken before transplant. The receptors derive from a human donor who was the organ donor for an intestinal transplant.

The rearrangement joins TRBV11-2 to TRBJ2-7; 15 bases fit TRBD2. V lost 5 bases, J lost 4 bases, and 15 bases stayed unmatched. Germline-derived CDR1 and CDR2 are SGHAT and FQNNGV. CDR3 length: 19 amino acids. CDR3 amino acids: CASSHPYRTSGGDDYEQYF. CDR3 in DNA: TGTGCCAGCAGCCACCCTTATAGGACTAGCGGGGGGGATGATTACGAGCAGTACTTC.

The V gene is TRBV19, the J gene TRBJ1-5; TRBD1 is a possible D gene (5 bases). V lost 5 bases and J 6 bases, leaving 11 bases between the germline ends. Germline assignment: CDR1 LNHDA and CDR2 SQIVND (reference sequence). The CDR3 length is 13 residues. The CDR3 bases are TGTGCCAGTAGTCCCCAGGGAGGTCAGCCCCAGCATTTT. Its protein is CASSPQGGQPQHF.

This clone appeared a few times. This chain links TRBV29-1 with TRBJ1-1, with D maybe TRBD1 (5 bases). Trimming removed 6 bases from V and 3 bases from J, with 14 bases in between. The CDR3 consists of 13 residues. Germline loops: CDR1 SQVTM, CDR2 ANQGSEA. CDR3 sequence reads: CSVRRDSDTEAFF. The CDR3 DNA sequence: TGCAGCGTAAGGAGGGACTCTGACACTGAAGCTTTCTTT.

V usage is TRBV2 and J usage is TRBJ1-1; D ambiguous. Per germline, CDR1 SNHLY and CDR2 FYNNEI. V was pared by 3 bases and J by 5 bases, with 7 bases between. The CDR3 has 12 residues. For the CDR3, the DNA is TGTGCCAGCAGTGACTACGGGACTGAAGCTTTCTTT. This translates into CASSDYGTEAFF.

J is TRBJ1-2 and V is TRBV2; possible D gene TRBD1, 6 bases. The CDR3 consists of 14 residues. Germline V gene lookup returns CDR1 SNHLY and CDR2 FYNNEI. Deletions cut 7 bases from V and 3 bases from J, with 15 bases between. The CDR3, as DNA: TGTGCCAGCACATCGGTTGACAGGTACTATGGCTACACCTTC. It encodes CASTSVDRYYGYTF.

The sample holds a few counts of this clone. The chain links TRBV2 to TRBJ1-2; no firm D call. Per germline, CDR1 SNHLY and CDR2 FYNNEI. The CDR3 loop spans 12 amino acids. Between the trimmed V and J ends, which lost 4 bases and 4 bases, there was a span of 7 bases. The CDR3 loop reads CASSGDSYGYTF. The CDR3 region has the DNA TGTGCCAGCAGTGGAGACTCCTATGGCTACACCTTC.

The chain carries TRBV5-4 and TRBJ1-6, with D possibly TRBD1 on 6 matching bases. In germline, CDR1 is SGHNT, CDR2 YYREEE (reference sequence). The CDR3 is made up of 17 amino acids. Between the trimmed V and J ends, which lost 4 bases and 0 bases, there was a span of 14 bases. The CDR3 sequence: CASSGNTGSSYNSPLHF. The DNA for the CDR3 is TGTGCCAGCAGCGGAAATACAGGGAGCTCCTATAATTCACCCCTCCACTTT.

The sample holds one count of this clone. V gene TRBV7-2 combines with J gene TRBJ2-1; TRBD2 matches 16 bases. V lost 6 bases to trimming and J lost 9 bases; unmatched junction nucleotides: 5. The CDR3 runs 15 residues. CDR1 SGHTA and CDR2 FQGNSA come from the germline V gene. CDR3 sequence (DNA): TGTGCCAGCAGGCGGGGACTAGCGGGAGGGTTTGAGCAGTTCTTC. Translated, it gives CASRRGLAGGFEQFF. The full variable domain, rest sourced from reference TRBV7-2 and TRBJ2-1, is GAGVSQSPSNKVTEKGKDVELRCDPISGHTALYWYRQSLGQGLEFLIYFQGNSAPDKSGLPSDRFSAERTGGSVSTLTIQRTQQEDSAVYLCASRRGLAGGFEQFFGPGTRLTVL.

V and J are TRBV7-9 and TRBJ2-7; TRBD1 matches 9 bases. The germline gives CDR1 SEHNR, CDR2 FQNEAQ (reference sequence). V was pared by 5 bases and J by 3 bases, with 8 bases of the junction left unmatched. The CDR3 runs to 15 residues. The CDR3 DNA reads TGTGCCAGCAGCCCAGACAGGGGGAGGATCTACGAGCAGTACTTC. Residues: CASSPDRGRIYEQYF.

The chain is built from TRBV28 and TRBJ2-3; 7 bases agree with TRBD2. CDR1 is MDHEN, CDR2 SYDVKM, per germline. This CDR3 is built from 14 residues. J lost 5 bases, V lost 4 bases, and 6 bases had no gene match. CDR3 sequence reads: CASSSAGVGDTQYF. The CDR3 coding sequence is TGTGCCAGCAGTTCCGCGGGGGTAGGAGATACGCAGTATTTT.